The 25 T cell receptor beta chains reported below all come from one sample, sequenced in a study of blood T cell repertoires in COVID-19. TCRdb's table, derived via immunoSEQ multiplex PCR, lists solely in-frame clones and lacks some. The table records roughly 160,000 clones, approximately 80% of them present only once. Input material: PBMCs or T cells enriched from blood (not recorded which). These receptors were collected from a man in his fifties who had recovered from COVID-19.

The chain employs TRBV10-2 and TRBJ2-1; TRBD2 matches 10 bases. This CDR3 has 15 residues. With V trimmed by 5 bases and J by 4 bases, 5 bases remained unmatched. Germline assignment: CDR1 WSHSY and CDR2 SAAADI. Here the CDR3 DNA reads TGCGCCAGCAGTATAAGCGGGGGGGCTTACAATGAGCAGTTCTTC. Translation: CASSISGGAYNEQFF.

This chain links TRBV15 with TRBJ2-6, with D uncertain. In germline, CDR1 is LNHNV, CDR2 YYDKDF (reference sequence). The V gene lost 0 bases and the J gene lost 0 bases, with 9 bases spanning the gap. This CDR3 has 17 amino acids. This CDR3 is CATSRDLSVSGANVLTF. The DNA for the CDR3 is TGTGCCACCAGCAGAGATCTATCGGTCTCTGGGGCCAACGTCCTGACTTTC.

This clone showed up just once. This rearrangement joins TRBV6-2 or TRBV6-3 to TRBJ2-1; the D is unclear. Germline lookup yields CDR1 MNHEY and CDR2 SVGEGT. V was clipped by 0 bases and J by 2 bases, with 11 bases between them. This CDR3 has 16 amino acids. The CDR3, as DNA: TGTGCCAGCAGTTACTCTTTGGCGGCCCCCTACAATGAGCAGTTCTTC. It encodes CASSYSLAAPYNEQFF.

This clone was picked up a small number of times. This chain links TRBV24-1 with TRBJ2-7; perhaps TRBD2 as D (7 bases). Germline V gene sequence: CDR1 KGHDR, CDR2 SFDVKD. Trimming took 1 base from V and 4 from J, leaving 16 bases between them. CDR3 length: 16 amino acids. The DNA of the CDR3 is TGTGCCACCAGTGATTTAAGGAGCGGGACAACTTACGAGCAGTACTTC. Translation: CATSDLRSGTTYEQYF.

The V call is TRBV7-9, the J call TRBJ1-2; 7 nucleotides match TRBD1. V lost 4 bases to trimming and J lost 6 bases; unmatched junction nucleotides: 2. CDR3 length: 12 amino acids. Germline V gives CDR1 SEHNR, CDR2 FQNEAQ (reference sequence). DNA for the CDR3: TGTGCCAGCAGCTCCACAGGGGATGGCTACACCTTC. Its protein is CASSSTGDGYTF.

This sequence joins TRBV2 and TRBJ1-4; 10 bases align to TRBD1. Trimming at V came to 6 bases and at J to 0 bases, leaving 7 bases not matched to a gene. CDR3 length: 17 residues. Germline lookup yields CDR1 SNHLY and CDR2 FYNNEI. CDR3 coding DNA: TGTGCCAGCAGAGTACGGACAGGGGGGTCAACTAATGAAAAACTGTTTTTT. This translates into CASRVRTGGSTNEKLFF.

This chain joins TRBV6-2 or TRBV6-3 and TRBJ2-3, with TRBD1 matching 9 bases. The CDR3 covers 18 residues. The ends lost 2 bases at V and 0 bases at J; junction bases unmatched: 9. Germline loops: CDR1 MNHEY, CDR2 SVGEGT. The CDR3 DNA reads TGTGCCAGCAGTTACCGGTCGGACAGGGGTTTTAGCACAGATACGCAGTATTTT. It specifies CASSYRSDRGFSTDTQYF.

The chain links TRBV19 to TRBJ1-2; D is ambiguous. The V end was cut by 8 bases, the J end by 8 bases, with 18 bases between. CDR1 and CDR2 (germline): LNHDA, SQIVND (reference sequence). CDR3 length equals 13 residues. This chain's CDR3 is CASAPRGSGGYTF. CDR3 coding DNA: TGTGCCAGTGCACCCAGAGGGAGCGGGGGCTACACCTTC. Full variable domain (missing parts from reference TRBV19 and TRBJ1-2): DGGITQSPKYLFRKEGQNVTLSCEQNLNHDAMYWYRQDPGQGLRLIYYSQIVNDFQKGDIAEGYSVSREKKESFPLTVTSAQKNPTAFYLCASAPRGSGGYTFGSGTRLTVV.

The V call is TRBV6-5, the J call TRBJ2-4, with no clear D. Trimming stripped 6 bases from V and 0 bases from J, with 9 bases between. Looked up from germline, CDR1 is MNHEY and CDR2 is SVGAGI. This CDR3 is built from 14 residues. The CDR3 sequence: CASRLQIAKNIQYF. CDR3 nucleotide sequence: TGTGCCAGCAGGCTACAGATAGCCAAAAACATTCAGTACTTC.

The CDR3, as DNA: TGCGCCAGCAGTCACTTGACCGGGACAACCAACCTTAGCACAGATACGCAGTATTTT. It translates to CASSHLTGTTNLSTDTQYF. The V call is TRBV23-1, the J call TRBJ2-3; perhaps TRBD1 as D (6 bases). TRBV23-1 is an ORF, with its function uncertain. The CDR3 sequence is 19 residues long. Trimming cost V 3 bases and J 0 bases, with 22 bases left between them.

This chain connects TRBV7-2 to TRBJ1-6; D call uncertain. V lost 4 bases, J lost 1 base, and 5 bases lay in between. Germline V CDR1 and CDR2: SGHTA, FQGNSA. The length of the CDR3 is 14 residues. This chain's CDR3 is CASSSGSYNSPLHF. CDR3 nucleotide sequence: TGTGCCAGCAGCTCGGGTTCCTATAATTCACCCCTCCACTTT.

The chain has TRBV5-1 and TRBJ1-4, with D maybe TRBD1 (5 bases). The germline CDR1 and CDR2 sequences are SGHRS and YFSETQ. This CDR3 is 16 amino acids long. V was clipped by 1 base and J by 7 bases, with 17 bases between them. The DNA for the CDR3 is TGCGCCAGCAGCTTGAGCGGGGGGACGATGGTTGAAAAACTGTTTTTT. Its translation: CASSLSGGTMVEKLFF.

This clone has just one count. V and J are TRBV7-6 and TRBJ1-1, with D hard to call. This CDR3 has 16 residues. Trimming left V 2 bases short and J 0 bases short, with 13 bases between. Germline values: CDR1 SGHVS, CDR2 FNYEAQ. The CDR3 here is CASSLSVSIMNTEAFF. Written as DNA, the CDR3 is TGTGCCAGCAGCTTATCAGTTTCGATCATGAACACTGAAGCTTTCTTT.

V and J are TRBV9 and TRBJ1-1; 7 bases align to TRBD1. V trimming: 3 bases; J trimming: 4 bases; junction bases outside the gene matches: 9. In germline, CDR1 is SGDLS, CDR2 YYNGEE. This CDR3 comprises 15 residues. CDR3 nucleotides: TGTGCCAGCAGCGGTCGAGACAGGGAACCCACTGAAGCTTTCTTT. Translating gives CASSGRDREPTEAFF.

This sequence joins TRBV7-8 and TRBJ1-5; 8 bases are a match to TRBD1. J was trimmed by 4 bases and V by 4 bases; bases with no gene match: 3. CDR1 SGHVS and CDR2 FQNEAQ come from the germline V gene. The CDR3 runs 14 residues. CDR3: CASSSDRGNQPQHF. For the CDR3, the DNA is TGTGCCAGCAGCTCTGACAGGGGTAATCAGCCCCAGCATTTT.

This chain uses TRBV27 with TRBJ1-2; D is possibly TRBD1 (6 bases). Trimming left V 5 bases short and J 4 bases short, with 17 bases between. The CDR3 totals 15 residues. Germline V gene lookup returns CDR1 MNHEY and CDR2 SMNVEV (reference sequence). CDR3 loop: CASSITRGGPYGYTF. The CDR3 coding sequence is TGTGCCAGCAGTATAACCCGAGGGGGACCCTATGGCTACACCTTC.

The V gene is TRBV4-3, the J gene TRBJ2-2, with 10 bases fitting TRBD1. The CDR3 extends over 17 amino acids. V lost 0 bases and J lost 4; bases outside the gene matches: 5. From germline, CDR1 is LGHNA and CDR2 YSLEER. The CDR3 coding sequence is TGCGCCAGCAGCCAAGATCCAGACAGGGGGCCCACCGGGGAGCTGTTTTTT. This translates into CASSQDPDRGPTGELFF.

The V gene is TRBV7-9, the J gene TRBJ2-1, with TRBD2 as a possible D gene (5 bases). V lost 5 bases, J lost 3 bases, and 11 bases lay in between. Germline values: CDR1 SEHNR, CDR2 FQNEAQ (reference sequence). This CDR3 has 14 amino acids. Written as DNA, the CDR3 is TGTGCCAGCAGCCTGGACTGGATCTACAATGAGCAGTTCTTC. This encodes CASSLDWIYNEQFF.

The count of this clone is one. V gene TRBV4-1 combines with J gene TRBJ2-2; 9 bases line up with TRBD1. The length of the CDR3 is 16 residues. Germline CDR1 is MGHRA and CDR2 is YSYEKL. The J segment lost 4 bases and the V segment lost 3 bases, leaving 6 bases of the junction unmatched. In DNA form, the CDR3 reads TGCGCCAGCAGCCAGGGGGGACAGGGCTTCACCGGGGAGCTGTTTTTT. The encoded protein is CASSQGGQGFTGELFF.

This clone was detected a few times. V and J are TRBV19 and TRBJ2-7; 15 nucleotides line up with TRBD2. The germline V gene encodes CDR1 LNHDA and CDR2 SQIVND (reference sequence). The CDR3 consists of 15 residues. The junction had 4 bases not matched to a gene; V was cut back by 6 bases and J by 4 bases. DNA for the CDR3: TGTGCCAGTAGCCCGGGACTAGCGGGGGGTTACGAGCAGTACTTC. Amino acid sequence: CASSPGLAGGYEQYF.

The rearrangement uses TRBV7-3 and TRBJ1-2, with 7 bases lining up with TRBD1. The CDR3 is 13 amino acids. With V trimmed by 5 bases and J by 3 bases, 3 bases remained unmatched. Germline V gene sequence: CDR1 SGHTA, CDR2 FQGTGA. The CDR3 is CASSKTGDYGYTF. CDR3 in DNA: TGTGCCAGCAGCAAAACAGGGGACTATGGCTACACCTTC.

The chain has TRBV2 and TRBJ1-5; D unclear. V lost 4 bases and J lost 4, with 8 bases in between. Germline-derived CDR1 and CDR2 are SNHLY and FYNNEI. The CDR3 contains 13 residues. Here the CDR3 reads CASSVSVNQPQHF. As DNA, the CDR3 is TGTGCCAGCAGTGTATCGGTAAATCAGCCCCAGCATTTT.

This chain uses TRBV28 with TRBJ2-1, with 10 bases aligning to TRBD1. J gave up 7 bases and V 6 bases, and 9 bases lay outside the gene matches. There are 15 residues in the CDR3. Looked up from germline, CDR1 is MDHEN and CDR2 is SYDVKM. The CDR3 spells CASRRPWTGGNEQFF. The DNA for the CDR3 is TGTGCCAGCAGACGGCCCTGGACAGGGGGGAATGAGCAGTTCTTC.

The chain couples TRBV7-8 to TRBJ1-5; maybe TRBD1 (5 bases). Germline V gene lookup returns CDR1 SGHVS and CDR2 FQNEAQ. The CDR3 runs to 17 residues. Trimming left V 5 bases short and J 1 base short, with 18 bases between. The CDR3 reads CASSDMVSWGSNQPQHF. The CDR3 coding sequence is TGTGCCAGCAGCGATATGGTATCCTGGGGCAGCAATCAGCCCCAGCATTTT.

This clone was detected only once. V and J are TRBV6-1 and TRBJ2-3; 9 bases align to TRBD2. The germline CDR1 and CDR2 sequences are MNHNS and SASEGT. This CDR3 is 20 amino acids long. V shed 0 bases and J 2 bases; nucleotides not matched to a gene: 15. CDR3 sequence reads: CASSEARRGPSGEFTDTQYF. In DNA form, the CDR3 reads TGTGCCAGCAGTGAAGCCCGGAGGGGGCCTAGCGGGGAATTCACAGATACGCAGTATTTT.